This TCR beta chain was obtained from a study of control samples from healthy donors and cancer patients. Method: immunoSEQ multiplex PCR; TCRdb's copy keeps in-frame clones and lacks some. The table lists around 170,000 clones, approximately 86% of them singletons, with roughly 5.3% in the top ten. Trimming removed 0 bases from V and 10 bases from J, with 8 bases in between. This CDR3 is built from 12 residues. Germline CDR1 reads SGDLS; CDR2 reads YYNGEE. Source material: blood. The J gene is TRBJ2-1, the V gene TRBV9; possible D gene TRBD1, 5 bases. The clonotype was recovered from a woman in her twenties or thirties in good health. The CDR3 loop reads CASSVVGREQFF. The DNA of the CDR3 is TGTGCCAGCAGCGTAGTGGGGCGAGAGCAGTTCTTC.